These 15 T cell receptor beta chains came from one sample sequenced in a study of identical twins. Via MiXCR, TCRdb re-called the 5' RACE reads, giving one row per CDR3 protein. The sample comprises about 890,000 distinct CDR3 sequences, roughly 12% of which are singletons, and under 2% rests with the top ten. This sample also appeared in a second study, on yellow fever vaccine responses in identical twins.

Sequencing was done on a sample of PBMCs. These TCRs come from a woman aged 18-29 years in good health.

This clonotype was seen a few times. The chain uses TRBV7-9 and TRBJ2-1; 7 nucleotides match TRBD2. CDR3 length: 17 amino acids. The J segment lost 1 base and the V segment lost 2 bases, leaving 8 bases of the junction unmatched. Germline V CDR1 and CDR2: SEHNR, FQNEAQ (reference sequence). The CDR3 DNA is TGTGCCAGCAGCTTATTGGCGAGCGGGACGTCCTACAATGAGCAGTTCTTC. It translates to CASSLLASGTSYNEQFF.

This chain's CDR3 is CASSGQAGQETQYF. In DNA form, the CDR3 reads TGTGCCAGCAGTGGGCAAGCGGGGCAAGAGACCCAGTACTTC. J is TRBJ2-5 and V is TRBV6-1; 7 bases line up with TRBD2. The germline V gene encodes CDR1 MNHNS and CDR2 SASEGT. Germline trimming cut 4 bases from V and 2 bases from J; bases unmatched to any gene: 4. There are 14 residues in the CDR3.

This clonotype appeared a few times. The chain carries TRBV20-1 and TRBJ2-3; a weak D match, TRBD2 (6 bases). The CDR3 has 16 amino acids. Trimming removed 0 bases at V and 0 bases at J, with 13 bases between. CDR1 is DFQATT, CDR2 SNEGSKA, per germline (reference sequence). CDR3 bases: TGCAGTGCTAGAGATTGGTTGACTAGTAGCACAGATACGCAGTATTTT. As protein: CSARDWLTSSTDTQYF.

This chain joins TRBV7-2 and TRBJ1-6; D ambiguous. CDR3 length: 15 residues. Germline V CDR1 and CDR2: SGHTA, FQGNSA. V was clipped by 1 base and J by 5 bases, with 9 bases between them. CDR3 amino acids: CASSLGGTNNSPLHF. In DNA form, the CDR3 reads TGTGCCAGCAGCTTAGGTGGTACCAATAATTCACCCCTCCACTTT.

This clonotype appeared many times. The V and J genes are TRBV12-3 or TRBV12-4 and TRBJ2-1; no clear D. The CDR3 loop spans 13 amino acids. The V end lost 6 bases, the J end lost 6 bases, and 12 bases lay between the germline ends. CDR3 coding DNA: TGTGCCAGCAGCCTGAGGAGCACCAATGAGCAGTTCTTC. Translated, it gives CASSLRSTNEQFF.

This chain connects TRBV6-1 to TRBJ1-5; weak D call: TRBD1 (5 bases). CDR1 MNHNS and CDR2 SASEGT come from the germline V gene. Trimming cost V 6 bases and J 7 bases, with 16 bases left between them. The CDR3 spans 14 residues. As DNA, the CDR3 is TGTGCCAGCAGGCCCGGGGGGATGGGACAGCCCCAGCATTTT. Translating it yields CASRPGGMGQPQHF.

This clonotype was found a few times. V usage is TRBV5-1 and J usage is TRBJ2-5; the D gene is possibly TRBD2 (5 bases). CDR3 size: 15 residues. V was shortened by 3 bases and J by 5 bases, with 17 bases between the two germline ends. Per the germline V gene, CDR1 is SGHRS and CDR2 is YFSETQ. CDR3 region: CASSYLLDGLETQYF. CDR3 coding DNA: TGCGCCAGCAGCTACTTACTAGACGGGTTGGAGACCCAGTACTTC.

This clonotype was seen more than once but under ten times. The chain employs TRBV20-1 and TRBJ2-3, with TRBD1 as a possible D gene (7 bases). V was cut by 3 bases and J by 2 bases, with 12 bases left in between. The CDR3 length is 14 residues. The germline V gene encodes CDR1 DFQATT and CDR2 SNEGSKA (reference sequence). The CDR3, as DNA: TGCAGTGCTAGCCAGGGGGGAACCACAGATACGCAGTATTTT. It codes for CSASQGGTTDTQYF.

The chain employs TRBV7-9 and TRBJ2-2; D not certain. Germline-derived CDR1 and CDR2 are SEHNR and FQNEAQ (reference sequence). This CDR3 is 16 amino acids long. Trimming pared 3 bases from V and 0 bases from J, leaving 11 bases between. CDR3 in amino acids: CASSFNTAPNTGELFF. The CDR3 coding sequence is TGTGCCAGCAGCTTTAATACAGCGCCGAACACCGGGGAGCTGTTTTTT.

The chain joins TRBV3-1 to TRBJ1-2; the D gene is possibly TRBD1 (5 bases). The CDR3 totals 16 residues. The germline gives CDR1 LGHDT, CDR2 YNNKEL (reference sequence). V shed 0 bases and J shed 1 base, with 12 bases lying between them. The CDR3 here is CASSQEEGRINYGYTF. The DNA of the CDR3 is TGTGCCAGCAGCCAAGAGGAGGGACGGATTAACTATGGCTACACCTTC.

This clonotype has just a few counts. The chain links TRBV12-5 to TRBJ2-7; D is ambiguous. Germline values: CDR1 LGHNT, CDR2 FRNRAP. The germline V and J ends were trimmed by 2 bases and 1 base, with 12 bases remaining between them. This CDR3 has 15 residues. The CDR3 sequence is CASGLSLERSYEQYV. As DNA, the CDR3 is TGTGCTAGTGGTTTGTCCCTTGAAAGGTCCTACGAGCAGTACGTC.

This clonotype appeared a few times. This rearrangement joins TRBV19 to TRBJ2-5; TRBD1 agrees at 10 bases. V shed 4 bases, J shed 3 bases, and the junction held 5 bases outside the gene matches. This CDR3 spans 15 amino acids. In germline, CDR1 is LNHDA, CDR2 SQIVND (reference sequence). The CDR3 region is CASSRSGTGEETQYF. The CDR3 bases are TGTGCCAGTAGTAGATCAGGGACAGGGGAAGAGACCCAGTACTTC.

The rearrangement uses TRBV28 and TRBJ1-1; tentative D call: TRBD1 (6 bases). The germline V gene has CDR1 MDHEN and CDR2 SYDVKM. This CDR3 spans 16 amino acids. V lost 3 bases and J 1 base, leaving 15 bases between the germline ends. CDR3 nucleotide sequence: TGTGCCAGCAGTTTCATACAGGGATCAGGGAACACTGAAGCTTTCTTT. It translates to CASSFIQGSGNTEAFF. Full variable domain (remainder filled in from reference TRBV28 and TRBJ1-1): DVKVTQSSRYLVKRTGEKVFLECVQDMDHENMFWYRQDPGLGLRLIYFSYDVKMKEKGDIPEGYSVSREKKERFSLILESASTNQTSMYLCASSFIQGSGNTEAFFGQGTRLTVV.

The V gene is TRBV12-3 or TRBV12-4, the J gene TRBJ2-3, with 8 bases matching TRBD1. Losses at the gene ends were 3 bases for V and 4 bases for J; bases not matched to a gene: 6. The CDR3 runs to 15 residues. The CDR3 reads CASSLDRVMADTQYF. CDR3 coding DNA: TGTGCCAGCAGTTTGGACAGGGTTATGGCAGATACGCAGTATTTT.

This clonotype was detected only a few times. The chain employs TRBV11-2 and TRBJ2-7; D may correspond to TRBD1 or TRBD2 (5 bases each). This CDR3 is 14 amino acids long. V was clipped by 4 bases and J by 9 bases, with 19 bases between them. Germline loops: CDR1 SGHAT, CDR2 FQNNGV. CDR3 amino acids: CASSSGRQTGGQYV. Here the CDR3 DNA reads TGTGCCAGCAGCTCGGGGCGACAGACTGGTGGGCAGTACGTC.